These T cell receptor beta chains were read from a single sample in a study of blood T cell repertoires in COVID-19. The repertoire was sequenced with immunoSEQ multiplex PCR; TCRdb's copy has only in-frame clones and lacks some. The sample holds fewer than 500,000 clones, 81% seen once. Sequencing was carried out using peripheral blood. These receptors all come from a human donor with acute or convalescent COVID-19. The donor label of this sample is uncertain. Each CDR3 is given without its conserved first and last residue.

CDR3aa: ASSRQGWATGELF
j_gene: TRBJ2-2
v_gene: TRBV14

CDR3aa: ASSFRDSTYEQY
j_gene: TRBJ2-7
v_gene: TRBV5-1

CDR3aa: ASSIGGRAGEQF
j_gene: TRBJ2-1
v_gene: TRBV5-4

CDR3aa: ASSLRRGDPSLRPSTGELF
j_gene: TRBJ2-2
v_gene: TRBV4-1

CDR3aa: ASSHRGQGARTEAF
j_gene: TRBJ1-1
v_gene: TRBV5-1

CDR3aa: ASWTVNTDTQY
j_gene: TRBJ2-3
v_gene: TRBV12-3/TRBV12-4

CDR3aa: ASSLDPGVYTGELF
j_gene: TRBJ2-2
v_gene: TRBV11-2

CDR3aa: ATSRQVKNQPQH
j_gene: TRBJ1-5
v_gene: TRBV15

CDR3aa: ASSSSTGFHEQY
j_gene: TRBJ2-7
v_gene: TRBV28

CDR3aa: ASSLGFDEQF
j_gene: TRBJ2-1
v_gene: TRBV27

CDR3aa: ASSFGGTGANVLT
j_gene: TRBJ2-6
v_gene: TRBV7-9

CDR3aa: ASSPRTGEGYT
j_gene: TRBJ1-2
v_gene: TRBV3-1/TRBV3-2

CDR3aa: ASSLEQYNSPLH
j_gene: TRBJ1-6
v_gene: TRBV7-9

CDR3aa: ASSLPPYEQY
j_gene: TRBJ2-7
v_gene: TRBV5-8

CDR3aa: ASRPRLLYNEQF
j_gene: TRBJ2-1
v_gene: TRBV2

CDR3aa: ASSPRGLRTEAF
j_gene: TRBJ1-1
v_gene: TRBV27

CDR3aa: ASSLGLQGGEQY
j_gene: TRBJ2-7
v_gene: TRBV5-5

CDR3aa: SVEAAFPRDSQETQY
j_gene: TRBJ2-5
v_gene: TRBV29-1

CDR3aa: ASSPSGDYSYNEQF
j_gene: TRBJ2-1
v_gene: TRBV7-7

CDR3aa: ATSRVRQGALGYT
j_gene: TRBJ1-2
v_gene: TRBV15

CDR3aa: ATTQGLTDTQY
j_gene: TRBJ2-3
v_gene: TRBV15

CDR3aa: ASSDRGGGEKLF
j_gene: TRBJ1-4
v_gene: TRBV4-1

CDR3aa: ASREPTSGRWYEQY
j_gene: TRBJ2-7
v_gene: TRBV19

CDR3aa: ASADRNANYGYT
j_gene: TRBJ1-2
v_gene: TRBV2

CDR3aa: ASSLDGRVNTEAF
j_gene: TRBJ1-1
v_gene: TRBV11-3

CDR3aa: ASSYSVSGPYEQY
j_gene: TRBJ2-7
v_gene: TRBV6-5

CDR3aa: ASSVETGSYEQY
j_gene: TRBJ2-7
v_gene: TRBV2

CDR3aa: ASSYSGGATGKLF
j_gene: TRBJ1-4
v_gene: TRBV6-5